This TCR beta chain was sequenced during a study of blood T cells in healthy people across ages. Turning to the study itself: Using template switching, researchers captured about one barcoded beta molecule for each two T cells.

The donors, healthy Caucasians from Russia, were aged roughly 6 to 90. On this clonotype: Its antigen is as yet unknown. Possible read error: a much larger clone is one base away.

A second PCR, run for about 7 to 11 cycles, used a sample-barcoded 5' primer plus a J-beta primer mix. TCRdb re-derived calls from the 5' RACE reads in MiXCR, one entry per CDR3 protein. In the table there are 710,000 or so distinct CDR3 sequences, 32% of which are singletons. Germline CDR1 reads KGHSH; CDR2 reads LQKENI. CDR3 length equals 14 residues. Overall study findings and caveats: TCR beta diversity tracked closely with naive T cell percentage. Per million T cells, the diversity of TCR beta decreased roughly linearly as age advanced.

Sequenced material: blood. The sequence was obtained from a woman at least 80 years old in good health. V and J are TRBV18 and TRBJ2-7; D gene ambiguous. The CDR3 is CASSLVGSTYERYF. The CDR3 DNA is TGTGCCAGCTCACTTGTAGGCAGCACCTACGAGCGGTACTTC. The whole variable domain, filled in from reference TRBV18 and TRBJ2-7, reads NAGVMQNPRHLVRRRGQEARLRCSPMKGHSHVYWYRQLPEEGLKFMVYLQKENIIDESGMPKERFSAEFPKEGPSILRIQQVVRGDSAAYFCASSLVGSTYERYFGPGTRLTVT.